One T cell receptor beta chain is described in this entry. The data are from a study of shared clonotypes between healthy human individuals. The wider study: A couple of female and a few male donors aged 18 to 49 were enrolled.

CDR1 is ENHRY, CDR2 SYGVKD, per germline. The CDR3 is 15 residues long. V shed 6 bases, J shed 3 bases, and the junction held 10 bases outside the gene matches. Generated by immunoSEQ multiplex PCR, the TCRdb table keeps only in-frame clones and is missing some. The table includes about 1 million clones, about 77% detected once. The receptor's source is a man between 18 and 29 years old in good health. This chain connects TRBV10-3 to TRBJ2-7, with TRBD1 identical over 8 bases. Specimen: memory CD4+ T cells sorted from blood. Subset meaning: CD45RA-negative fraction. The CDR3 sequence: CAISSSGTGYYEQYF. The CDR3 nucleotides are TGTGCCATCAGCTCGTCCGGGACAGGATACTACGAGCAGTACTTC.